One and the same sample provided the 23 T cell receptor beta chains below, sequenced in a study of T cell responses to AZD1222 COVID-19 vaccine. The assay was immunoSEQ multiplex PCR, and TCRdb's table has in-frame clones only and misses some. In the table there are about 130,000 clones, about nine tenths of which are singletons. Material: peripheral blood, obtained on day 0 of AZD1222 vaccination. Receptors were obtained from an adult in good health.

The rearrangement uses TRBV28 and TRBJ1-5, with unresolved D. With 4 bases removed from V and 9 bases from J, the gap between germline ends came to 13 bases. Germline V gene sequence: CDR1 MDHEN, CDR2 SYDVKM. The CDR3 has 13 amino acids. CDR3 protein: CASSSPLGVPQHF. CDR3 DNA: TGTGCCAGCAGTTCCCCTCTCGGGGTGCCCCAGCATTTT.

For the CDR3, the DNA is TGCGCCAGCAGCTGGGGGGACAGAGCCTACGAGCAGTACTTC. Translation gives CASSWGDRAYEQYF. V is TRBV5-1 and J is TRBJ2-7; maybe TRBD1 (7 bases). CDR3 size: 14 residues. Germline values: CDR1 SGHRS, CDR2 YFSETQ. V was clipped by 3 bases and J by 2 bases, with 12 bases between them.

The V call is TRBV6-6, the J call TRBJ2-3; D unclear. This CDR3 is 15 amino acids long. Germline CDR1 MNHNY, CDR2 SVGAGI (reference sequence). V shed 0 bases and J shed 2 bases, with 9 bases lying between them. CDR3 sequence reads: CASSYSGPNTDTQYF. The CDR3, as DNA: TGTGCCAGCAGTTACTCGGGCCCTAACACAGATACGCAGTATTTT.

The chain uses TRBV23-1 and TRBJ1-5; TRBD1 might be the D (6 bases). TRBV23-1 is treated as an ORF (open reading frame) with a function not yet certain. The CDR3 is 13 residues long. V shed 8 bases and J shed 1 base, with 9 bases lying between them. The CDR3 bases are TGCGCCAGCCTTAGGGGGAGCAATCAGCCCCAGCATTTT. It specifies CASLRGSNQPQHF.

The chain couples TRBV30 to TRBJ1-5; D remains ambiguous. The V end lost 1 base, the J end lost 0 bases, and 7 bases lay between the germline ends. This CDR3 has 14 amino acids. CDR1 GTSNPN and CDR2 SVGIG come from the germline V gene (reference sequence). The CDR3 protein is CAWSEEDSNQPQHF. The CDR3 DNA follows: TGTGCCTGGAGTGAAGAAGATAGCAATCAGCCCCAGCATTTT.

The chain employs TRBV7-2 and TRBJ1-1; 7 bases line up with TRBD1. Germline V CDR1 and CDR2: SGHTA, FQGNSA. Unmatched junction bases numbered 6, after V lost 4 bases and J lost 4 bases. This CDR3 is 14 amino acids long. CDR3 loop: CASSSTRGVTEAFF. The CDR3 DNA reads as TGTGCCAGCAGCTCAACCAGGGGGGTCACTGAAGCTTTCTTT.

CDR3 residues: CASGGVEQYF. For the CDR3, the DNA is TGTGCCTCGGGGGGTGTCGAGCAGTACTTC. The chain is built from TRBV6-6 and TRBJ2-7; 7 nucleotides line up with TRBD2. The CDR3 contains 10 residues. The germline gives CDR1 MNHNY, CDR2 SVGAGI (reference sequence). The J segment lost 6 bases and the V segment lost 11 bases, leaving 4 bases of the junction unmatched.

This chain links TRBV6-6 with TRBJ2-6; the match to TRBD1 covers 9 bases. V was pared by 6 bases and J by 4 bases, with 7 bases of the junction left unmatched. Per germline, CDR1 MNHNY and CDR2 SVGAGI (reference sequence). The CDR3 runs to 16 residues. Written as DNA, the CDR3 is TGTGCCAGCAGCACCGGGACAGGGTCCGGGGCCAACGTCCTGACTTTC. Its translation is CASSTGTGSGANVLTF.

The rearrangement joins TRBV28 to TRBJ2-1; D might be TRBD2 (6 bases). Germline V CDR1 and CDR2: MDHEN, SYDVKM. There are 16 residues in the CDR3. Trimming took 6 bases from V and 8 from J, leaving 23 bases between them. The chain's CDR3 is CASSPGGVPTFDEQFF. The CDR3 bases are TGTGCCAGCAGCCCCGGGGGAGTACCCACCTTCGATGAGCAGTTCTTC.

V and J are TRBV30 and TRBJ2-7; a weak D match, TRBD1 (5 bases). Germline-derived CDR1 and CDR2 are GTSNPN and SVGIG (reference sequence). V was trimmed by 0 bases and J by 6 bases, leaving 9 bases between them. CDR3 size: 12 residues. The CDR3 loop reads CAWSVPRGEQYF. In DNA form, the CDR3 reads TGTGCCTGGAGTGTACCTAGGGGCGAGCAGTACTTC.

The table lists this clone with a few counts. The chain links TRBV7-9 to TRBJ1-6; D might be TRBD1 (6 bases). The CDR3 sequence is 15 residues long. Trimming cost V 5 bases and J 8 bases, with 16 bases left between them. Germline values: CDR1 SEHNR, CDR2 FQNEAQ (reference sequence). The CDR3 sequence: CASSPTGFQDSPLHF. The CDR3 DNA reads TGTGCCAGCAGCCCAACAGGGTTCCAAGATTCACCCCTCCACTTT.

This chain links TRBV4-3 with TRBJ2-2; possible D gene TRBD1, 6 bases. Trimming left V 0 bases short and J 3 bases short, with 14 bases between. CDR3 length: 17 amino acids. The germline V gene has CDR1 LGHNA and CDR2 YSLEER. The CDR3 nucleotides read TGCGCCAGCAGCCAAGATTTGGGGGCAGACCACACCGGGGAGCTGTTTTTT. Its translation is CASSQDLGADHTGELFF.

The table lists this clone with a count of one. V usage is TRBV6-5 and J usage is TRBJ2-2; TRBD2 is a possible D gene (6 bases). Germline CDR1 reads MNHEY; CDR2 reads SVGAGI. The CDR3 is made up of 14 amino acids. Trimming shortened V by 0 bases and J by 7 bases, and 9 bases separated the two germline ends. CDR3 DNA: TGTGCCAGCAGTTACTCCGGGGGAATCGGGGAGCTGTTTTTT. Residues: CASSYSGGIGELFF.

The chain combines TRBV4-3 with TRBJ2-5; weak D call: TRBD2 (6 bases). CDR1 is LGHNA, CDR2 YSLEER, per germline. The CDR3 consists of 15 residues. V shed 5 bases and J shed 4 bases, with 17 bases lying between them. In DNA, the CDR3 is TGCGCCAGCAGCTTGCAAGCGGGTACTATAGAGACCCAGTACTTC. Protein sequence: CASSLQAGTIETQYF.

This chain links TRBV18 with TRBJ1-5; possible D gene TRBD1, 6 bases. With 3 bases removed from V and 3 bases from J, the gap between germline ends came to 12 bases. The CDR3 is 15 amino acids. Germline V gene lookup returns CDR1 KGHSH and CDR2 LQKENI. DNA for the CDR3: TGTGCCAGCTCACCCGGGGGGGGCTACAATCAGCCCCAGCATTTT. Amino acid sequence: CASSPGGGYNQPQHF.

This chain links TRBV29-1 with TRBJ2-7; a possible D gene is TRBD2 (5 bases). Trimming took 7 bases from V and 0 from J, leaving 7 bases between them. This CDR3 is built from 11 residues. The V gene's germline CDR1 is SQVTM and CDR2 ANQGSEA. For the CDR3, the DNA is TGCAGCGGGAGGAGCTCCTACGAGCAGTACTTC. This gives the protein CSGRSSYEQYF.

This chain uses TRBV2 with TRBJ1-6, with 7 bases identical to TRBD1. The germline CDR1 and CDR2 sequences are SNHLY and FYNNEI. The CDR3 spans 16 residues. The trim removed 6 bases at V and 8 bases at J, leaving 13 bases unmatched. In DNA form, the CDR3 reads TGTGCCAGCAGCCCCAGGGGGTACCGTGTGGATTCACCCCTCCACTTT. It encodes CASSPRGYRVDSPLHF.

This rearrangement joins TRBV9 to TRBJ2-3; no reliable D call. The CDR3 is 14 residues long. Trimming stripped 0 bases from V and 1 base from J, with 6 bases between. Germline CDR1 SGDLS, CDR2 YYNGEE. CDR3 coding DNA: TGTGCCAGCAGCGTAGACCCCGGCACAGATACGCAGTATTTT. It codes for CASSVDPGTDTQYF.

V and J are TRBV28 and TRBJ2-5; D is perhaps TRBD2 (5 bases). In germline, CDR1 is MDHEN, CDR2 SYDVKM. V gave up 4 bases and J gave up 4 bases, with 16 bases separating them. The CDR3 is 15 residues long. Here the CDR3 DNA reads TGTGCCAGCAGTTCATTAGCGCTCAGCGGAGAGACCCAGTACTTC. This codes for CASSSLALSGETQYF.

The genes are TRBV7-8 and TRBJ1-3; D remains ambiguous. The CDR3 extends over 17 amino acids. Trimming stripped 1 base from V and 4 bases from J, with 17 bases between. Germline V gene sequence: CDR1 SGHVS, CDR2 FQNEAQ. CDR3 sequence reads: CASSLDLRSVEGNTIYF. DNA of the CDR3: TGTGCCAGCAGCTTAGACCTACGTTCGGTTGAAGGAAACACCATATATTTT.

This clone was counted a few times. CDR3 in amino acids: CASSKRGDTEAFF. CDR3 sequence (DNA): TGTGCCAGCAGCAAACGAGGGGACACTGAAGCTTTCTTT. The rearrangement joins TRBV5-8 to TRBJ1-1; a weak D match, TRBD1 (5 bases). The germline V and J ends were trimmed by 4 bases and 3 bases, with 10 bases remaining between them. This CDR3 is 13 amino acids long. CDR1 is SGHTS, CDR2 YDEGEE, per germline.

The rearrangement joins TRBV5-1 to TRBJ1-6, with TRBD1 as a possible D gene (5 bases). This CDR3 region has 14 residues. The ends were cut back, 5 bases at V and 8 bases at J, with 14 bases in the middle. Germline values: CDR1 SGHRS, CDR2 YFSETQ. CDR3 residues: CASSAGTRYSPLHF. Here the CDR3 DNA reads TGCGCCAGCAGTGCCGGGACTAGATATTCACCCCTCCACTTT.

The CDR3 DNA reads TGTGCCAGCAGGAGGGGCAGTATGAACACTGAAGCTTTCTTT. This gives the protein CASRRGSMNTEAFF. The chain uses TRBV7-9 and TRBJ1-1; D is perhaps TRBD1 (5 bases). V lost 6 bases to trimming and J lost 0 bases, with 11 bases between them. The CDR3 totals 14 residues. Germline CDR1 is SEHNR and CDR2 is FQNEAQ (reference sequence).